The rows below give T cell receptor beta chains drawn from one sample of a study of shared clonotypes between healthy human individuals. Only in-frame clones appear in the TCRdb table, and some are missing; sequencing was by immunoSEQ multiplex PCR. In the table there are about 2.5 million clones, about nine tenths of which are singletons. The sequenced sample was naive CD4+ T cells from PBMCs. These receptor sequences come from a man aged 18 to 30 in good health. Some clones in this sample may be carry-over from other donors' samples. The CDR3 runs from the conserved cysteine through the conserved F or W. A D gene is named only where the DNA matches it firmly. Size tells how often a clone was seen (once, few, many) or the class of an expanded clone, and some rows leave it out.

CDR3 protein: CASSLAISGELFF
CDR3 DNA: TGTGCCAGCAGCTTAGCCATTTCTGGGGAGCTGTTTTTT
clone size: few
J gene: TRBJ2-2
D gene: NA
V gene: TRBV7-9

CDR3 protein: CASSLRLSSSGSYEQYF
CDR3 DNA: TGTGCCAGTAGTCTCCGCCTTTCTTCTAGCGGGAGCTACGAGCAGTACTTC
clone size: NA
J gene: TRBJ2-7
D gene: TRBD2
V gene: TRBV19

CDR3 protein: CASSFHRGSITGELFF
CDR3 DNA: TGTGCCAGCAGCTTCCACAGGGGGTCCATCACCGGGGAGCTGTTTTTT
clone size: NA
J gene: TRBJ2-2
D gene: TRBD1
V gene: TRBV11-2

CDR3 protein: CASNKAGASYEQYF
CDR3 DNA: TGTGCCAGCAATAAGGCGGGGGCCTCCTACGAGCAGTACTTC
clone size: NA
J gene: TRBJ2-7
D gene: NA
V gene: TRBV28

CDR3 protein: CASSLDLAGNQPQHF
CDR3 DNA: TGTGCCAGCAGCTTAGATCTCGCAGGCAATCAGCCCCAGCATTTT
clone size: NA
J gene: TRBJ1-5
D gene: NA
V gene: TRBV11-2

CDR3 protein: CAWLAGGNTGELFF
CDR3 DNA: TGTGCCTGGTTAGCGGGAGGGAACACCGGGGAGCTGTTTTTT
clone size: NA
J gene: TRBJ2-2
D gene: TRBD2
V gene: TRBV30

CDR3 protein: CASKRTGSYGYTF
CDR3 DNA: TGTGCCAGTAAAAGGACAGGGTCCTATGGCTACACCTTC
clone size: once
J gene: TRBJ1-2
D gene: TRBD1
V gene: TRBV19

CDR3 protein: CASSLFSLQGNTEAFF
CDR3 DNA: TGTGCCAGCAGTTTATTTTCCCTGCAGGGCAACACTGAAGCTTTCTTT
clone size: few
J gene: TRBJ1-1
D gene: NA
V gene: TRBV27

CDR3 protein: CASSPGQERFSEQYF
CDR3 DNA: TGTGCCAGCTCACCCGGACAGGAAAGATTTTCGGAGCAGTACTTC
clone size: NA
J gene: TRBJ2-7
D gene: TRBD1
V gene: TRBV18

CDR3 protein: CASSPTSSYNEQFF
CDR3 DNA: TGTGCCAGCAGCCCCACGAGCTCCTACAATGAGCAGTTCTTC
clone size: NA
J gene: TRBJ2-1
D gene: NA
V gene: TRBV7-9

CDR3 protein: CASSEGLIGYQPQHF
CDR3 DNA: TGTGCCAGCAGTGAAGGGTTAATTGGCTATCAGCCCCAGCATTTT
clone size: NA
J gene: TRBJ1-5
D gene: NA
V gene: TRBV6-1

CDR3 protein: CSAETGGQRNQPQHF
CDR3 DNA: TGCAGCGCAGAGACAGGGGGCCAACGAAATCAGCCCCAGCATTTT
clone size: NA
J gene: TRBJ1-5
D gene: TRBD1
V gene: TRBV29-1

CDR3 protein: CASSILADSTDTQYF
CDR3 DNA: TGTGCCAGTAGTATCTTAGCGGATAGCACAGATACGCAGTATTTT
clone size: NA
J gene: TRBJ2-3
D gene: NA
V gene: TRBV19

CDR3 protein: CASTQRGYEQYF
CDR3 DNA: TGTGCCAGCACTCAACGGGGATACGAGCAGTACTTC
clone size: NA
J gene: TRBJ2-7
D gene: NA
V gene: TRBV21-1

CDR3 protein: CASSPAGRSSYNEQFF
CDR3 DNA: TGTGCCAGCAGCCCAGCGGGGCGAAGCTCCTACAATGAGCAGTTCTTC
clone size: NA
J gene: TRBJ2-1
D gene: TRBD2
V gene: TRBV5-4

CDR3 protein: CASRAGTGLGAFF
CDR3 DNA: TGTGCCAGCAGAGCAGGGACGGGGTTGGGGGCTTTCTTT
clone size: NA
J gene: TRBJ1-1
D gene: NA
V gene: TRBV28

CDR3 protein: CASSLNGGIGLNEQFF
CDR3 DNA: TGCGCCAGCAGCTTGAATGGTGGGATAGGTCTCAATGAGCAGTTCTTC
clone size: NA
J gene: TRBJ2-1
D gene: NA
V gene: TRBV5-1

CDR3 protein: CASTPRAGTGSHEQYF
CDR3 DNA: TGTGCCAGTACCCCCCGGGCGGGGACAGGGTCACACGAGCAGTACTTC
clone size: NA
J gene: TRBJ2-7
D gene: TRBD1
V gene: TRBV19

CDR3 protein: CASSSWDLLNTEAFF
CDR3 DNA: TGTGCCAGCAGCTCCTGGGACCTATTGAACACTGAAGCTTTCTTT
clone size: NA
J gene: TRBJ1-1
D gene: NA
V gene: TRBV5-8

CDR3 protein: CASSLQGYEQYF
CDR3 DNA: TGTGCCAGCAGCCTTCAGGGCTACGAGCAGTACTTC
clone size: NA
J gene: TRBJ2-7
D gene: NA
V gene: TRBV28

CDR3 protein: CASSLQGAGEKLFF
CDR3 DNA: TGCGCCAGCAGCCTACAGGGGGCGGGTGAAAAACTGTTTTTT
clone size: NA
J gene: TRBJ1-4
D gene: TRBD1
V gene: TRBV5-1

CDR3 protein: CASSPTGVNTEAFF
CDR3 DNA: TGTGCCAGCTCGCCGACGGGGGTGAACACTGAAGCTTTCTTT
clone size: NA
J gene: TRBJ1-1
D gene: NA
V gene: TRBV18

CDR3 protein: CASSPGGTPKNIQYF
CDR3 DNA: TGCGCCAGCAGCCCGGGTGGGACCCCCAAAAACATTCAGTACTTC
clone size: once
J gene: TRBJ2-4
D gene: NA
V gene: TRBV5-1

CDR3 protein: CASSRLGGKGIYEQYF
CDR3 DNA: TGTGCCAGCAGTCGGTTGGGGGGGAAAGGCATCTACGAGCAGTACTTC
clone size: NA
J gene: TRBJ2-7
D gene: TRBD2
V gene: TRBV6-6

CDR3 protein: CASSFPGGTGYEQFF
CDR3 DNA: TGCGCCAGCAGCTTCCCGGGAGGGACTGGCTATGAGCAGTTCTTC
clone size: NA
J gene: TRBJ2-1
D gene: TRBD2
V gene: TRBV5-1

CDR3 protein: CASSLAVLREGADTQYF
CDR3 DNA: TGTGCCAGCAGCTTGGCGGTTTTGCGGGAGGGCGCAGATACGCAGTATTTT
clone size: once
J gene: TRBJ2-3
D gene: TRBD2
V gene: TRBV5-8

CDR3 protein: CASSHLGRGGVFRSQPQHF
CDR3 DNA: TGCGCCAGCAGTCATCTTGGGCGGGGGGGAGTTTTTCGTAGTCAGCCCCAGCATTTT
clone size: NA
J gene: TRBJ1-5
D gene: NA
V gene: TRBV23-1

CDR3 protein: CASSLTGSTYEQYF
CDR3 DNA: TGCGCCAGCAGCTTGACGGGGTCGACCTACGAGCAGTACTTC
clone size: NA
J gene: TRBJ2-7
D gene: NA
V gene: TRBV5-1

CDR3 protein: CASSVNSNYGYTF
CDR3 DNA: TGTGCCAGCAGCGTAAACAGTAACTATGGCTACACCTTC
clone size: NA
J gene: TRBJ1-2
D gene: NA
V gene: TRBV9

CDR3 protein: CASSPGTSGSYEQYF
CDR3 DNA: TGTGCCAGCTCACCAGGGACTAGCGGTTCCTACGAGCAGTACTTC
clone size: NA
J gene: TRBJ2-7
D gene: TRBD2
V gene: TRBV18

CDR3 protein: CASSSAGGPKYNEQFF
CDR3 DNA: TGTGCCAGCAGTTCAGCGGGAGGGCCAAAGTACAATGAGCAGTTCTTC
clone size: NA
J gene: TRBJ2-1
D gene: TRBD2
V gene: TRBV28

CDR3 protein: CASSPGTSASNEQFF
CDR3 DNA: TGTGCCAGCAGCCCGGGGACTAGCGCCTCCAATGAGCAGTTCTTC
clone size: NA
J gene: TRBJ2-1
D gene: TRBD2
V gene: TRBV7-6

CDR3 protein: CASSLQPQGGSQPQHF
CDR3 DNA: TGTGCCAGCAGTTTACAACCCCAAGGGGGGTCCCAGCCCCAGCATTTT
clone size: NA
J gene: TRBJ1-5
D gene: NA
V gene: TRBV28

CDR3 protein: CASSLEGVEQYF
CDR3 DNA: TGCGCCAGCAGCTTGGAGGGCGTGGAGCAGTACTTC
clone size: NA
J gene: TRBJ2-7
D gene: NA
V gene: TRBV5-1

CDR3 protein: CASSIRTSDYGYTF
CDR3 DNA: TGTGCCAGTAGTATCCGGACCTCCGACTATGGCTACACCTTC
clone size: NA
J gene: TRBJ1-2
D gene: NA
V gene: TRBV19

CDR3 protein: CASSFDSTDTQYF
CDR3 DNA: TGCGCCAGCAGCTTTGACAGCACAGATACGCAGTATTTT
clone size: NA
J gene: TRBJ2-3
D gene: NA
V gene: TRBV5-1

CDR3 protein: CASSLGRTEDTQYF
CDR3 DNA: TGTGCCAGCAGCTTAGGCCGGACTGAGGATACGCAGTATTTT
clone size: NA
J gene: TRBJ2-3
D gene: NA
V gene: TRBV7-2

CDR3 protein: CASSLFQGGPYEQYF
CDR3 DNA: TGTGCCAGCAGCTTGTTCCAGGGTGGGCCCTACGAGCAGTACTTC
clone size: NA
J gene: TRBJ2-7
D gene: NA
V gene: TRBV7-2

CDR3 protein: CASSWGKAVYGYTF
CDR3 DNA: TGTGCCAGTAGCTGGGGCAAGGCCGTTTATGGCTACACCTTC
clone size: NA
J gene: TRBJ1-2
D gene: NA
V gene: TRBV19

CDR3 protein: CASSIARDARSYNEQFF
CDR3 DNA: TGTGCCAGTAGTATAGCCCGGGACGCCCGCTCCTACAATGAGCAGTTCTTC
clone size: NA
J gene: TRBJ2-1
D gene: NA
V gene: TRBV19

CDR3 protein: CASSWGGRANADTQYF
CDR3 DNA: TGCGCCAGCAGCTGGGGGGGACGAGCGAATGCAGATACGCAGTATTTT
clone size: NA
J gene: TRBJ2-3
D gene: TRBD2
V gene: TRBV5-1

CDR3 protein: CASSYAAGGTGELFF
CDR3 DNA: TGTGCCAGCAGTTACGCGGCGGGGGGGACCGGGGAGCTGTTTTTT
clone size: NA
J gene: TRBJ2-2
D gene: TRBD2
V gene: TRBV6-5

CDR3 protein: CASSPSRGQNTEAFF
CDR3 DNA: TGTGCCAGCAGTCCCTCTAGAGGGCAGAACACTGAAGCTTTCTTT
clone size: few
J gene: TRBJ1-1
D gene: NA
V gene: TRBV28

CDR3 protein: CASSRSGTSGIQETQYF
CDR3 DNA: TGTGCCAGCAGTCGATCCGGGACTAGCGGGATCCAAGAGACCCAGTACTTC
clone size: NA
J gene: TRBJ2-5
D gene: TRBD2
V gene: TRBV25-1

CDR3 protein: CASSEVGLAKNIQYF
CDR3 DNA: TGTGCCAGCAGTGAAGTAGGGCTAGCCAAAAACATTCAGTACTTC
clone size: NA
J gene: TRBJ2-4
D gene: NA
V gene: TRBV25-1

CDR3 protein: CASSLTGAPPAFSGANVLTF
CDR3 DNA: TGTGCCAGCAGTCTTACAGGGGCCCCTCCTGCCTTCTCTGGGGCCAACGTCCTGACTTTC
clone size: NA
J gene: TRBJ2-6
D gene: TRBD1
V gene: TRBV28

CDR3 protein: CASSLHGTQQFF
CDR3 DNA: TGTGCCAGCAGCTTACACGGGACTCAGCAGTTCTTC
clone size: NA
J gene: TRBJ2-1
D gene: NA
V gene: TRBV7-3

CDR3 protein: CASSEAGGAGELFF
CDR3 DNA: TGTGCCAGCAGTGAAGCGGGCGGGGCCGGGGAGCTGTTTTTT
clone size: NA
J gene: TRBJ2-2
D gene: NA
V gene: TRBV6-1

CDR3 protein: CASSPFGGGRNTGELFF
CDR3 DNA: TGTGCCAGCAGCCCTTTCGGGGGAGGGCGGAACACCGGGGAGCTGTTTTTT
clone size: NA
J gene: TRBJ2-2
D gene: TRBD2
V gene: TRBV5-4

CDR3 protein: CSVEDPGNEAFF
CDR3 DNA: TGCAGCGTTGAAGATCCGGGTAATGAAGCTTTCTTT
clone size: NA
J gene: TRBJ1-1
D gene: NA
V gene: TRBV29-1

CDR3 protein: CASSATGGNDQPQHF
CDR3 DNA: TGTGCCAGCAGCGCCACAGGGGGAAACGATCAGCCCCAGCATTTT
clone size: once
J gene: TRBJ1-5
D gene: TRBD1
V gene: TRBV2

CDR3 protein: CASSFGGEETQYF
CDR3 DNA: TGTGCCAGCAGCTTCGGGGGAGAAGAGACCCAGTACTTC
clone size: NA
J gene: TRBJ2-5
D gene: NA
V gene: TRBV7-3

CDR3 protein: CASSLGTGTTNTEAFF
CDR3 DNA: TGTGCCAGCAGTTTAGGGACAGGTACTACGAACACTGAAGCTTTCTTT
clone size: NA
J gene: TRBJ1-1
D gene: TRBD1
V gene: TRBV28

CDR3 protein: CASSAGGDSYEQYF
CDR3 DNA: TGTGCCAGCTCCGCCGGGGGGGACAGCTACGAGCAGTACTTC
clone size: NA
J gene: TRBJ2-7
D gene: NA
V gene: TRBV11-3

CDR3 protein: CATSRGSGPYVEQYF
CDR3 DNA: TGTGCCACCAGCAGAGGTTCGGGGCCGTACGTCGAGCAGTACTTC
clone size: NA
J gene: TRBJ2-7
D gene: NA
V gene: TRBV15